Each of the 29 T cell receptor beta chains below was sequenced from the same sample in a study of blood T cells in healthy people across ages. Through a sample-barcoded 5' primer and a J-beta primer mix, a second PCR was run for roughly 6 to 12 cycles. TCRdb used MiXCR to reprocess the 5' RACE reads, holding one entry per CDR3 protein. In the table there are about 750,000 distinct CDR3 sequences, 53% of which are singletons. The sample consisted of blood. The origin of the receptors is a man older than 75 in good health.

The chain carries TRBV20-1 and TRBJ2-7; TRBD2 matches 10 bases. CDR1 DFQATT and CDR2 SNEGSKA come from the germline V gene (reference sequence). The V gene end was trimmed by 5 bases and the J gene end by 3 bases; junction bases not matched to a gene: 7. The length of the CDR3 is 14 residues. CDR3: CSAGLAGVFYEQYF. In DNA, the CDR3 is TGCAGTGCTGGTCTAGCGGGAGTTTTCTACGAGCAGTACTTC.

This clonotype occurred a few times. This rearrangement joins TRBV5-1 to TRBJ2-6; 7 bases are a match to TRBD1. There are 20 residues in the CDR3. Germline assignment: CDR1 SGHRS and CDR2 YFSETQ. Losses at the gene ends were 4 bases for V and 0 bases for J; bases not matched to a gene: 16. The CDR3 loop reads CASSHRDRDFGSSGANVLTF. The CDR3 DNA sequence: TGCGCCAGCAGCCACCGGGACAGAGACTTCGGAAGCTCTGGGGCCAACGTCCTGACTTTC.

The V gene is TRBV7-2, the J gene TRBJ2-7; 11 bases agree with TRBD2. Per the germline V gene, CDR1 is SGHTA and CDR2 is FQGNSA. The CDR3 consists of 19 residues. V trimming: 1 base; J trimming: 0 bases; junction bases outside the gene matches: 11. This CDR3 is CASSLVVPSGRPYSYEQYF. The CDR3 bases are TGTGCCAGCAGCTTAGTTGTTCCTAGCGGGAGGCCTTACTCCTACGAGCAGTACTTC.

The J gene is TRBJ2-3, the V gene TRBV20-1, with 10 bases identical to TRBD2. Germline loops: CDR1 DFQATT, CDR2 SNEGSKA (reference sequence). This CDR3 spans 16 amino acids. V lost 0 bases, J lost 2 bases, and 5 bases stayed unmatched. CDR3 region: CSARDRLAGATDTQYF. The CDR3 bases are TGCAGTGCTAGAGATCGCCTAGCGGGGGCCACAGATACGCAGTATTTT.

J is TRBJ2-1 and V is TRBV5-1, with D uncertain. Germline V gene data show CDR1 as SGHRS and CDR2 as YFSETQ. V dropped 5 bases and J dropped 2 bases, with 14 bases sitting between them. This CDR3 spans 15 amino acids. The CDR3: CASSSGRIAYNEQFF. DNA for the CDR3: TGCGCCAGCAGTTCCGGGCGGATTGCCTACAATGAGCAGTTCTTC.

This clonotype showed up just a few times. The CDR3 reads CASSAHDRGIGTQYF. DNA for the CDR3: TGTGCCAGCAGTGCCCACGACAGGGGTATAGGGACCCAGTACTTC. The J gene is TRBJ2-5, the V gene TRBV25-1; TRBD1 agrees at 8 bases. CDR1 is MGHDK and CDR2 is SYGVNS in the germline V gene. This CDR3 has 15 residues. J lost 7 bases, V lost 4 bases, and 11 bases had no gene match.

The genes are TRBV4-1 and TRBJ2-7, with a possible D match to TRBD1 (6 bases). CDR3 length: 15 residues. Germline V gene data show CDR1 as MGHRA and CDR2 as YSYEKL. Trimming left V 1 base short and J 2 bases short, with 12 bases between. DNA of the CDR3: TGCGCCAGCAGCCAAGGTTGGGGGCAGCCCTACGAGCAGTACTTC. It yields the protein CASSQGWGQPYEQYF.

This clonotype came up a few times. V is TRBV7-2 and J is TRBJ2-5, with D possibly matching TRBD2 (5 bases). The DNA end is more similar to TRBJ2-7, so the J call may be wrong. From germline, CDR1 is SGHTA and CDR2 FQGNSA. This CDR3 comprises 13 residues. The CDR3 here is CASSAAGGYEQYF. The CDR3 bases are TGTGCCAGCAGCGCCGCCGGAGGCTACGAGCAGTACTTC.

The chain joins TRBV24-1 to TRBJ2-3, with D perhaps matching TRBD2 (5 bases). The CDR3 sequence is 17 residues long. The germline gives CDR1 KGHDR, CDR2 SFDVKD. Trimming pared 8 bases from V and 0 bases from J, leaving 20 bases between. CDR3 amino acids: CATMTNSGRTSTDTQYF. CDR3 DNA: TGTGCCACCATGACAAACAGCGGCAGAACTAGCACAGATACGCAGTATTTT.

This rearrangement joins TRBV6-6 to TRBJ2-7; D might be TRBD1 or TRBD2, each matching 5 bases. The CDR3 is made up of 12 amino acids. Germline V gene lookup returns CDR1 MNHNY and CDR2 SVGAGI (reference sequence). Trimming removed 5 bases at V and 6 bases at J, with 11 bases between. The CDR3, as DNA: TGTGCCAGCAGTCCACATGGGGGCGAGCAGTACTTC. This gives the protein CASSPHGGEQYF.

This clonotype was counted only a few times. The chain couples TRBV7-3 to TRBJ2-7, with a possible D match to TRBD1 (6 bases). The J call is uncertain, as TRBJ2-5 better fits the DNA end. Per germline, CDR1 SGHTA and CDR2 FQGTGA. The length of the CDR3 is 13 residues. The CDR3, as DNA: TGTGCCAGCAGCGAAACAGGGACGAAGACCCAGTACTTC. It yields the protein CASSETGTKTQYF.

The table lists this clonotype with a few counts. CDR3 region: CASKAGSTDTQYF. CDR3 DNA: TGTGCCAGCAAGGCGGGGAGCACAGATACGCAGTATTTT. This chain connects TRBV7-9 to TRBJ2-3; tentative D call: TRBD2 (6 bases). CDR1 SEHNR and CDR2 FQNEAQ come from the germline V gene (reference sequence). The V end lost 7 bases, the J end lost 0 bases, and 8 bases lay between the germline ends. This CDR3 contains 13 residues.

Written as DNA, the CDR3 is TGTGCCAGCAGCCCTAGAGGGGTTCCAGAGAGAGACGCGTATTTT. Residues: CASSPRGVPERDAYF. The chain links TRBV3-1 to TRBJ2-3, with D perhaps given as TRBD1 or TRBD2 (5 bases each). The CDR3 totals 15 residues. Germline V lookup: CDR1 LGHDT, CDR2 YNNKEL (reference sequence). The ends were cut back, 4 bases at V and 14 bases at J, with 25 bases in the middle.

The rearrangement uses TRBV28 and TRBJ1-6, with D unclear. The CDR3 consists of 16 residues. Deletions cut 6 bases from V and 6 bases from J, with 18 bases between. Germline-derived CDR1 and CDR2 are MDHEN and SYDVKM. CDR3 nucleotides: TGTGCCAGCAGGACACCCCGGCAGATGGGTAATTCACCCCTCCACTTT. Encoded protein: CASRTPRQMGNSPLHF.

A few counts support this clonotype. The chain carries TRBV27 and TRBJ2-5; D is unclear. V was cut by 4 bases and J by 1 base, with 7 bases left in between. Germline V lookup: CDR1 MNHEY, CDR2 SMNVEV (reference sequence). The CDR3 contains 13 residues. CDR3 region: CASSSPSQETQYF. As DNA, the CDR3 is TGTGCCAGCAGTTCCCCGTCCCAAGAGACCCAGTACTTC.

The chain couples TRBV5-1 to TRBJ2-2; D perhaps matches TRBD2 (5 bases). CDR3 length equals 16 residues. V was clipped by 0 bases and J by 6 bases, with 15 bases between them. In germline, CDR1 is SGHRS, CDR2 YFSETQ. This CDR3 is CASSLAPSRIAGELFF. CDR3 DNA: TGCGCCAGCAGCTTGGCCCCTAGCCGCATAGCCGGGGAGCTGTTTTTT. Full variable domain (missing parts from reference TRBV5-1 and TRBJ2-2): KAGVTQTPRYLIKTRGQQVTLSCSPISGHRSVSWYQQTPGQGLQFLFEYFSETQRNKGNFPGRFSGRQFSNSRSEMNVSTLELGDSALYLCASSLAPSRIAGELFFGEGSRLTVL.

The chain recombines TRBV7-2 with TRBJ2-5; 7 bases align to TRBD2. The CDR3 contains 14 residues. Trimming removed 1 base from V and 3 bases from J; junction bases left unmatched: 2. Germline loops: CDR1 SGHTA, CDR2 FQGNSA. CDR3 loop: CASSLVLAEETQYF. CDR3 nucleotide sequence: TGTGCCAGCAGCTTAGTGCTAGCGGAAGAGACCCAGTACTTC.

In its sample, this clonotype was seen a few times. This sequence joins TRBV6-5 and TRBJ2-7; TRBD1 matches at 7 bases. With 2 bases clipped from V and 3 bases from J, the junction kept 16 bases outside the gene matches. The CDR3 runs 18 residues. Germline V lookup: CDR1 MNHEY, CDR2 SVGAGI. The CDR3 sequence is CASSYNYKGALVNYEQYF. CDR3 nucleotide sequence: TGTGCCAGCAGTTACAACTATAAGGGGGCCCTAGTAAACTACGAGCAGTACTTC.

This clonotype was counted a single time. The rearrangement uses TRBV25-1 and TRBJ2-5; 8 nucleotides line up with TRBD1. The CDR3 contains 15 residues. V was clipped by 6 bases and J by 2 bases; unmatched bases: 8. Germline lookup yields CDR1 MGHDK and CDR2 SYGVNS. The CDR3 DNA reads TGTGCCAGCAGCGTGACAGGGGCGCTTCAAGAGACCCAGTACTTC. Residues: CASSVTGALQETQYF.

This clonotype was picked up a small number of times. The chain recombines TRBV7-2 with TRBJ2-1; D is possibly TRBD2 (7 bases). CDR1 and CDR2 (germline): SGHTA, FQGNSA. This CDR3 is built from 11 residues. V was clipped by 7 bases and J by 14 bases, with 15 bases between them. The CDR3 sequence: CASKGGGVKFF. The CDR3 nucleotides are TGTGCCAGCAAGGGGGGGGGAGTGAAGTTCTTC.

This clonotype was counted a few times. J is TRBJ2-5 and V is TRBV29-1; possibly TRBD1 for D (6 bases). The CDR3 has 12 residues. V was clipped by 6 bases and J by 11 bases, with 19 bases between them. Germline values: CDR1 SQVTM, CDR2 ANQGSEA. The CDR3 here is CSVGHGGGVQYF. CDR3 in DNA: TGCAGCGTGGGACACGGAGGTGGTGTGCAGTACTTC.

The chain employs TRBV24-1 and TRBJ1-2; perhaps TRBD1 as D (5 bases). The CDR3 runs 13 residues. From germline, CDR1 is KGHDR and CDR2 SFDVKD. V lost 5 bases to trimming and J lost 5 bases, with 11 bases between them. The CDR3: CATSGRDLYGYTF. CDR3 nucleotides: TGTGCCACCAGTGGCCGGGACCTGTATGGCTACACCTTC.

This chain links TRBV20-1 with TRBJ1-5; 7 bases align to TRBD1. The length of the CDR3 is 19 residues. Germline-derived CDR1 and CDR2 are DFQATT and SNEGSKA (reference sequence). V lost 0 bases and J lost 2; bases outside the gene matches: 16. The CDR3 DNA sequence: TGCAGTGCTAGAGATCAGGCAGGGGGGATTTTATACGGCAATCAGCCCCAGCATTTT. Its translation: CSARDQAGGILYGNQPQHF.

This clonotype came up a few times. In DNA, the CDR3 is TGTGCCAGCAGGACGAGGCCGGGACACAACGCCCCGGAGCAGTACTTC. Encoded protein: CASRTRPGHNAPEQYF. The rearrangement uses TRBV2 and TRBJ2-7, with a weak D call TRBD1 (6 bases). V dropped 6 bases and J dropped 7 bases, with 25 bases sitting between them. This CDR3 region has 16 residues. Germline values: CDR1 SNHLY, CDR2 FYNNEI.

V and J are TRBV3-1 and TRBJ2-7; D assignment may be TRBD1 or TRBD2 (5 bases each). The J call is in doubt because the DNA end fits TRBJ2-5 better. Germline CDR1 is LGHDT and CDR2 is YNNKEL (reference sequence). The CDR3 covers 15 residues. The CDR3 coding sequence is TGTGCCAGCAGCCCTCACGGGGCAGGGAGAGAGACCCAGTACTTC. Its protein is CASSPHGAGRETQYF.

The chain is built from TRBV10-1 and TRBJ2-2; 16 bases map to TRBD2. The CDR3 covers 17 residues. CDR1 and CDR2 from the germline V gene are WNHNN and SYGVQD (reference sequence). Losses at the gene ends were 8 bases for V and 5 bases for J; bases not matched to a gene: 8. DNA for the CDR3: TGCGCCAGCTCGGGACTAGCGGGAGGGCCACGAACCGGGGAGCTGTTTTTT. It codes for CASSGLAGGPRTGELFF.

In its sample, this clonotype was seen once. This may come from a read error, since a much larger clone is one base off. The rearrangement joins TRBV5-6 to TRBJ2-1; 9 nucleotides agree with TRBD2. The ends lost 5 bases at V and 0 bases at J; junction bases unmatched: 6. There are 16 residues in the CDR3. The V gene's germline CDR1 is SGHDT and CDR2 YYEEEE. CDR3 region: CASRRLAESSYNEQFF. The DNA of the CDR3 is TGTGCCAGCAGACGACTAGCGGAGAGCTCCTACAATGAGCAGTTCTTC. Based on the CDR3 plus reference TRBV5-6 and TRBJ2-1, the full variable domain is DAGVTQSPTHLIKTRGQQVTLRCSPKSGHDTVSWYQQALGQGPQFIFQYYEEEERQRGNFPDRFSGHQFPNYSSELNVNALLLGDSALYLCASRRLAESSYNEQFFGPGTRLTVL.

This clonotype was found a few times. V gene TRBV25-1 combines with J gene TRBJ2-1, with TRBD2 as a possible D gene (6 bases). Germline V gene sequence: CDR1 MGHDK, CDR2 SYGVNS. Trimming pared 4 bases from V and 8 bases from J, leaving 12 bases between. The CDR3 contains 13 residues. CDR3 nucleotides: TGTGCCAGCAGTGGGGACTGGGGGGATGAGCAGTTCTTC. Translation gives CASSGDWGDEQFF.

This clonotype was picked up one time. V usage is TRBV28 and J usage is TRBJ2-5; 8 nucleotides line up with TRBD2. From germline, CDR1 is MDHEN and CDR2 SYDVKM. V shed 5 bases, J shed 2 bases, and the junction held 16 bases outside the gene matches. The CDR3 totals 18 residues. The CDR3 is CASSPPSRLAGMQETQYF. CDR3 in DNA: TGTGCCAGCAGTCCACCCTCTCGGCTAGCGGGCATGCAAGAGACCCAGTACTTC.